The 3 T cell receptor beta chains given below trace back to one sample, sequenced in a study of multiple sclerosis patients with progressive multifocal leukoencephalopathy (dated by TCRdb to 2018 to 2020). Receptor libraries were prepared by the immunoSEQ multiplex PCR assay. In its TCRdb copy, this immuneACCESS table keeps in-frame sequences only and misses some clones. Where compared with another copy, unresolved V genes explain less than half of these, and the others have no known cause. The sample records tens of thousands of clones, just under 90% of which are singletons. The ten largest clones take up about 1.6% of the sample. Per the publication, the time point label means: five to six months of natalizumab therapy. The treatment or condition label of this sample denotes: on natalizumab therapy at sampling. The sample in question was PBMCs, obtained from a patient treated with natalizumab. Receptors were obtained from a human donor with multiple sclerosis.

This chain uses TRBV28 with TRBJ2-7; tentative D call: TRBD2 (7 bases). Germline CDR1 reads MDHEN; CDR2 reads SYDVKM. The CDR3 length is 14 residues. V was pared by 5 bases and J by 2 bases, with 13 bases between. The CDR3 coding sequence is TGTGCCAGCAGTGCTCGGGGGGCCACCTACGAGCAGTACTTC. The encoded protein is CASSARGATYEQYF.

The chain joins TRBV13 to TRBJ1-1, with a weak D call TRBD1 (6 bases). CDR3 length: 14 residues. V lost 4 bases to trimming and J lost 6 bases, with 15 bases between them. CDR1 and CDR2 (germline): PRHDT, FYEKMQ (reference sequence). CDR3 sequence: CASSYRVGTAEAFF. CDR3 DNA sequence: TGTGCCAGCAGCTACAGGGTAGGTACTGCTGAAGCTTTCTTT.

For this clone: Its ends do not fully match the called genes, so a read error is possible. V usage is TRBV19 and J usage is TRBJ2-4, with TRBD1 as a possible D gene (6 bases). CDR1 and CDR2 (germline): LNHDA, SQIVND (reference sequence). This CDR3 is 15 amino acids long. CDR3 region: CASSIYRTAENIQYF. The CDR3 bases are TGTGCCAGTAGTATCTACCGGACAGCCGAAAACATTCAGTACTTC. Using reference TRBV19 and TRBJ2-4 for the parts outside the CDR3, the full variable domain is DGGITQSPKYLFRKEGQNVTLSCEQNLNHDAMYWYRQDPGQGLRLIYYSQIVNDFQKGDIAEGYSVSREKKESFPLTVTSAQKNPTAFYLCASSIYRTAENIQYFGAGTRLSVL.